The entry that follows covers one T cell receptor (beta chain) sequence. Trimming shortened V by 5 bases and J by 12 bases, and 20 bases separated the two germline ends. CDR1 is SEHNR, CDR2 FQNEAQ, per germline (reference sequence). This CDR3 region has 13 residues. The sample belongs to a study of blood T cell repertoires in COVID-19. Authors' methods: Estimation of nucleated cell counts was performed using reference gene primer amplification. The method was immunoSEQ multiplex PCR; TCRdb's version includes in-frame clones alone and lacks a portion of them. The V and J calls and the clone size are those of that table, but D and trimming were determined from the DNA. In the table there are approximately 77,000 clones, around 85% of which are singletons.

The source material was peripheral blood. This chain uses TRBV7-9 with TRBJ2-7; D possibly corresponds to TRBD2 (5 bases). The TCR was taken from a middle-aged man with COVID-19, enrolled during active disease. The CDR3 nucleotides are TGTGCCAGCAGCCCCCGGGGAATGAGACGTTGGTACTTC. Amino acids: CASSPRGMRRWYF.